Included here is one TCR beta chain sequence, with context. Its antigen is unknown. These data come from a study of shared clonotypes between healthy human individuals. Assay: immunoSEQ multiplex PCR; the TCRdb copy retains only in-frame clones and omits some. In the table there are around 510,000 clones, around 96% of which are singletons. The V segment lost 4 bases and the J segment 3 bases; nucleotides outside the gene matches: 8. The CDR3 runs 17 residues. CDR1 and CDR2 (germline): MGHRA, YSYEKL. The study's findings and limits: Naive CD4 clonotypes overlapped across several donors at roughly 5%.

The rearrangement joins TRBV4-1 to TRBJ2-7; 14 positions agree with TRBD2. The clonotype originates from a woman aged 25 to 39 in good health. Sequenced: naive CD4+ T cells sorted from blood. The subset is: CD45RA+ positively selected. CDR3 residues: CASSRGTSGSRGYEQYF. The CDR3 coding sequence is TGCGCCAGCAGCCGCGGGACTAGCGGGAGTAGGGGCTACGAGCAGTACTTC.